This TCR beta chain emerged from a study of shared clonotypes between healthy human individuals. Regarding the study as a whole: Among donors, sharing of clonotypes was expected to be affected by sequencing depth.

The authors ran the assay at deep level. The method was immunoSEQ multiplex PCR; TCRdb's version includes in-frame clones alone and lacks a portion of them. Of millions of clones in the sample, approximately 95% are singletons; the top ten hold 0.3% to 0.4%. V was shortened by 2 bases and J by 2 bases, with 10 bases between the two germline ends. Germline assignment: CDR1 LNHDA and CDR2 SQIVND (reference sequence). This CDR3 comprises 15 residues. In the case of this clone: Its antigen is unidentified.

What was sequenced was naive CD4+ T cells from PBMCs. Subset meaning: CD45RA+ positively selected. This sequence originates from a man between 18 and 29 years old in good health. Some clones in this sample may be carry-over from other donors' samples. This chain connects TRBV19 to TRBJ1-5; D remains unclear. CDR3 loop: CASSIIGQGNQPQHF. The CDR3 bases are TGTGCCAGTAGTATAATAGGCCAAGGCAATCAGCCCCAGCATTTT.